These 30 T cell receptor beta chains were all obtained from the same sample, sequenced in a study of cytomegalovirus exposure and HLA in healthy donors. Primers for the PCR totalled 60 Vbeta and 13 Jbeta. Profiling relied on immunoSEQ multiplex PCR, and the TCRdb table lists in-frame clones only, not all of them. The table has under 200,000 clones, around 80% seen once. Sequenced sample: PBMCs. The receptor set was obtained from a male donor in good health and CMV-seropositive.

For the CDR3, the DNA is TGTGCCAGCAGGGGACAGGGTAGGCTTTCACCCCTCCACTTT. Protein: CASRGQGRLSPLHF. The chain combines TRBV9 with TRBJ1-6, with TRBD1 matching over 9 bases. The germline V gene has CDR1 SGDLS and CDR2 YYNGEE. The CDR3 spans 14 residues. J was trimmed by 9 bases and V by 5 bases; bases with no gene match: 6.

The chain couples TRBV5-1 to TRBJ2-2; 10 positions match TRBD2. Germline V CDR1 and CDR2: SGHRS, YFSETQ. J gave up 7 bases and V 9 bases, and 12 bases lay outside the gene matches. The CDR3 loop spans 15 amino acids. CDR3 residues: CATRGLAGAGGELFF. DNA of the CDR3: TGCGCCACCAGGGGGCTAGCGGGAGCAGGCGGGGAGCTGTTTTTT. The full variable domain, in which reference TRBV5-1 and TRBJ2-2 provide the parts outside the CDR3, is KAGVTQTPRYLIKTRGQQVTLSCSPISGHRSVSWYQQTPGQGLQFLFEYFSETQRNKGNFPGRFSGRQFSNSRSEMNVSTLELGDSALYLCATRGLAGAGGELFFGEGSRLTVL.

This clone was seen ten or more times. The chain carries TRBV19 and TRBJ1-5, with D maybe TRBD1 (5 bases). This CDR3 region has 14 residues. Germline V lookup: CDR1 LNHDA, CDR2 SQIVND (reference sequence). V was trimmed by 8 bases and J by 2 bases, leaving 13 bases between them. The CDR3 loop reads CASRGGLGNQPQHF. The DNA for the CDR3 is TGTGCCAGTCGGGGGGGATTGGGCAATCAGCCCCAGCATTTT.

This sequence joins TRBV27 and TRBJ2-1, with D perhaps matching TRBD2 (5 bases). The V and J ends lost 7 bases and 8 bases respectively, with 24 bases between them. In germline, CDR1 is MNHEY, CDR2 SMNVEV (reference sequence). This CDR3 has 16 residues. The CDR3 nucleotides are TGTGCCAGCATCCCCAAGGTACTAGGGCGGTTCGATGAGCAGTTCTTC. This sequence encodes CASIPKVLGRFDEQFF.

This clone was detected once. This chain connects TRBV2 to TRBJ2-4; 8 bases line up with TRBD2. V dropped 4 bases and J dropped 7; count of bases not matched to a gene: 9. This CDR3 spans 15 amino acids. Germline V lookup: CDR1 SNHLY, CDR2 FYNNEI. The CDR3 sequence: CASSATGGRMNIQYF. In DNA form, the CDR3 reads TGTGCCAGCAGTGCGACGGGAGGGCGGATGAACATTCAGTACTTC.

The chain uses TRBV7-2 and TRBJ1-5, with D tentatively TRBD1 (5 bases). V was clipped by 5 bases and J by 13 bases, with 30 bases between them. The CDR3 has 17 residues. The germline V gene has CDR1 SGHTA and CDR2 FQGNSA. The CDR3 spells CASSPQSRAGGLYEQHF. Here the CDR3 DNA reads TGTGCCAGCAGCCCCCAATCAAGGGCGGGGGGACTATACGAACAGCATTTT. The full variable domain, its missing parts supplied by reference TRBV7-2 and TRBJ1-5, is GAGVSQSPSNKVTEKGKDVELRCDPISGHTALYWYRQSLGQGLEFLIYFQGNSAPDKSGLPSDRFSAERTGGSVSTLTIQRTQQEDSAVYLCASSPQSRAGGLYEQHFGDGTRLSIL.

The chain employs TRBV6-1 and TRBJ2-5, with 9 bases aligning to TRBD1. Losses at the gene ends were 4 bases for V and 0 bases for J; bases not matched to a gene: 6. The germline V gene has CDR1 MNHNS and CDR2 SASEGT. This CDR3 region has 16 residues. This CDR3 reads CASSAGTGTYQETQYF. The CDR3 DNA sequence: TGTGCCAGCAGTGCAGGGACAGGGACGTACCAAGAGACCCAGTACTTC.

This sequence joins TRBV4-1 and TRBJ1-1; no clear D. The V gene's germline CDR1 is MGHRA and CDR2 YSYEKL. With 2 bases removed from V and 1 base from J, the gap between germline ends came to 11 bases. CDR3 length: 15 amino acids. CDR3 loop: CASSQPLRGNTEAFF. DNA for the CDR3: TGCGCCAGCAGCCAACCCCTCCGGGGGAACACTGAAGCTTTCTTT.

The chain couples TRBV11-2 to TRBJ1-1; D ambiguous. The CDR3 has 15 residues. Germline CDR1 reads SGHAT; CDR2 reads FQNNGV. Trimming cost V 5 bases and J 8 bases, with 21 bases left between them. The CDR3 reads CASSHSPNGGQEAFF. The CDR3 coding sequence is TGTGCCAGCAGCCATTCCCCGAATGGTGGCCAAGAAGCTTTCTTT.

The rearrangement links TRBV18 to TRBJ1-5; the D gene is possibly TRBD1 (5 bases). CDR1 is KGHSH and CDR2 is LQKENI in the germline V gene. Deletions cut 6 bases from V and 6 bases from J, with 12 bases between. The CDR3 is made up of 13 amino acids. CDR3 loop: CASSSGGTQPQHF. In DNA, the CDR3 is TGTGCCAGCTCTTCCGGGGGGACTCAGCCCCAGCATTTT.

The V and J genes are TRBV19 and TRBJ2-5, with a weak D call TRBD2 (5 bases). The length of the CDR3 is 13 residues. The V end lost 3 bases, the J end lost 4 bases, and 9 bases lay between the germline ends. Germline lookup yields CDR1 LNHDA and CDR2 SQIVND (reference sequence). In nucleotides, the CDR3 is TGTGCCAGTAGTATGGACTCGGTAGAGACCCAGTACTTC. Translated: CASSMDSVETQYF.

V gene TRBV6-5 combines with J gene TRBJ1-5; 8 positions agree with TRBD1. J gave up 6 bases and V 2 bases, and 3 bases lay outside the gene matches. Germline CDR1 MNHEY, CDR2 SVGAGI. The CDR3 has 14 residues. The CDR3 is CASSYGQGGQPQHF. DNA of the CDR3: TGTGCCAGCAGTTACGGACAGGGTGGTCAGCCCCAGCATTTT.

About this clone: Other DNA sequences from this sample encode an identical CDR3 as well. The chain joins TRBV30 to TRBJ1-5; D remains unclear. The CDR3 has 17 amino acids. V gave up 0 bases and J gave up 3 bases, with 18 bases separating them. CDR1 is GTSNPN, CDR2 SVGIG, per germline (reference sequence). DNA for the CDR3: TGTGCCTGGAGTGTACGGGGTTTGTGGGGATTCAATCAGCCCCAGCATTTT. Translating it yields CAWSVRGLWGFNQPQHF.

This chain connects TRBV6-5 to TRBJ2-2; D not certain. V was pared by 1 base and J by 1 base, with 10 bases between. The germline CDR1 and CDR2 sequences are MNHEY and SVGAGI. The CDR3 is made up of 16 amino acids. CDR3 coding DNA: TGTGCCAGCAGTTACTTTAACACCCTGAACACCGGGGAGCTGTTTTTT. Its protein product is CASSYFNTLNTGELFF.

The J gene is TRBJ2-3, the V gene TRBV7-8; D uncertain. CDR3 length: 16 residues. Germline values: CDR1 SGHVS, CDR2 FQNEAQ. Between the trimmed V and J ends, which lost 5 bases and 0 bases, there was a span of 15 bases. The CDR3 DNA reads as TGTGCCAGCAGCCCAAGAGGAGTAGCTAGCACAGATACGCAGTATTTT. Its translation: CASSPRGVASTDTQYF.

This chain links TRBV28 with TRBJ2-7, with 7 bases fitting TRBD1. The CDR3 consists of 15 residues. Germline V gene sequence: CDR1 MDHEN, CDR2 SYDVKM. Germline trimming cut 4 bases from V and 7 bases from J; bases unmatched to any gene: 13. The CDR3 protein is CASSSPRTGSLEQYF. The CDR3 nucleotides are TGTGCCAGCAGTTCCCCCCGGACAGGTTCCCTGGAGCAGTACTTC.

This clone has only one observation. The chain joins TRBV7-6 to TRBJ2-7, with 10 positions matching TRBD2. The CDR3 is 18 amino acids. Germline V gene data show CDR1 as SGHVS and CDR2 as FNYEAQ. The V and J ends lost 1 base and 0 bases, in that order; junction bases with no gene match: 9. The CDR3 DNA reads TGTGCCAGCAGCTTAGTTGCTAGCGGGAGTCGGGGCTCCTACGAGCAGTACTTC. As protein: CASSLVASGSRGSYEQYF.

This clone was recorded a few times. The CDR3 is CASSSGTYNEQFF. The CDR3 DNA follows: TGTGCCAGCAGCTCCGGGACCTACAATGAGCAGTTCTTC. The chain carries TRBV7-2 and TRBJ2-1; maybe TRBD2 (5 bases). Germline CDR1 SGHTA, CDR2 FQGNSA. The germline V and J ends were trimmed by 4 bases and 2 bases, with 6 bases remaining between them. The CDR3 contains 13 residues.

The genes are TRBV5-5 and TRBJ1-2, with 8 positions matching TRBD1. The CDR3 is 15 residues long. Germline V gives CDR1 SGHKS, CDR2 YYEKEE (reference sequence). The junction had 5 bases not matched to a gene; V was cut back by 1 base and J by 3 bases. The CDR3 reads CASSLQGAQDYGYTF. CDR3 DNA: TGTGCCAGCAGCTTGCAGGGGGCGCAGGACTATGGCTACACCTTC.

The chain employs TRBV6-6 and TRBJ2-5, with D unresolved. The CDR3 contains 12 residues. Germline-derived CDR1 and CDR2 are MNHNY and SVGAGI (reference sequence). The ends were cut back, 4 bases at V and 5 bases at J, with 8 bases in the middle. The CDR3 DNA reads as TGTGCCAGCAGTTTCCTCGGGGAGACCCAGTACTTC. This sequence encodes CASSFLGETQYF.

The table lists this clone with a count of one. The chain carries TRBV7-2 and TRBJ2-1; TRBD1 agrees at 7 bases. V lost 3 bases, J lost 4 bases, and 6 bases stayed unmatched. This CDR3 region has 15 residues. Germline CDR1 SGHTA, CDR2 FQGNSA. CDR3 amino acids: CASSFFPGGYNEQFF. In nucleotides, the CDR3 is TGTGCCAGCAGCTTCTTCCCAGGGGGATACAATGAGCAGTTCTTC.

This chain uses TRBV5-6 with TRBJ1-1; TRBD1 agrees at 9 bases. Unmatched junction bases numbered 13, after V lost 4 bases and J lost 3 bases. The germline V gene encodes CDR1 SGHDT and CDR2 YYEEEE. CDR3 length equals 17 residues. The CDR3 DNA is TGTGCCAGCAGCGGGGGGACAGGGCGAGCCGGTTACACTGAAGCTTTCTTT. Its protein product is CASSGGTGRAGYTEAFF.

In the case of this clone: At one end, the junction sequence differs from germline, possibly due to a read error. The chain employs TRBV5-1 and TRBJ2-4; TRBD1 is a possible D gene (6 bases). The CDR3 contains 21 residues. The germline V gene has CDR1 SGHRS and CDR2 YFSETQ. CDR3 sequence reads: CASSLVNIFDRGGKGKNSQYF. The DNA for the CDR3 is TGCGCCAGCAGCTTGGTTAATATCTTTGACAGAGGGGGTAAGGGCAAAAACAGTCAGTACTTC.

The genes are TRBV9 and TRBJ2-2, with TRBD2 as a possible D gene (5 bases). CDR1 is SGDLS and CDR2 is YYNGEE in the germline V gene. The CDR3 is made up of 16 amino acids. Trimming removed 3 bases at V and 2 bases at J, with 14 bases between. DNA for the CDR3: TGTGCCAGCAGCGCCCGCCTAGCTTCAAACACCGGGGAGCTGTTTTTT. This codes for CASSARLASNTGELFF.

The chain couples TRBV27 to TRBJ2-7; 8 positions agree with TRBD1. The junction had 3 bases not matched to a gene; V was cut back by 9 bases and J by 2 bases. This CDR3 has 12 amino acids. Germline V CDR1 and CDR2: MNHEY, SMNVEV (reference sequence). The CDR3 spells CARQDRAYEQYF. CDR3 in DNA: TGTGCCAGGCAGGACAGGGCCTACGAGCAGTACTTC.

The genes are TRBV4-3 and TRBJ2-5; no definite D call. TRBJ2-7 matches the DNA end more closely, so the J call is doubtful. The CDR3 contains 16 residues. The germline V gene encodes CDR1 LGHNA and CDR2 YSLEER. Here the CDR3 reads CASSQKPTAWSHEQYF. The DNA for the CDR3 is TGCGCCAGCAGCCAGAAACCCACTGCCTGGAGCCACGAGCAGTACTTC.

This chain links TRBV27 with TRBJ2-7, with 8 nucleotides matching TRBD1. Germline loops: CDR1 MNHEY, CDR2 SMNVEV (reference sequence). The CDR3 spans 15 residues. After removal of 5 bases from V and 2 bases from J, the junction contained 8 bases not matched to a gene. The CDR3 DNA follows: TGTGCCAGCAGTCTTCCCGACAGGGGCGCCTACGAGCAGTACTTC. As protein: CASSLPDRGAYEQYF.

This rearrangement joins TRBV6-6 to TRBJ1-5; 12 positions match TRBD1. Germline trimming cut 6 bases from V and 7 bases from J; bases unmatched to any gene: 10. Germline V lookup: CDR1 MNHNY, CDR2 SVGAGI (reference sequence). The CDR3 runs 16 residues. The CDR3 region is CASRIPGQGAGQPQHF. For the CDR3, the DNA is TGTGCCAGCAGGATCCCGGGACAGGGGGCTGGCCAGCCCCAGCATTTT.

The chain combines TRBV11-3 with TRBJ2-7; 7 nucleotides match TRBD1. Germline assignment: CDR1 SGHNT and CDR2 YENEEA. V dropped 0 bases and J dropped 7; count of bases not matched to a gene: 3. CDR3 size: 13 residues. This chain's CDR3 is CASSLEGTEEQYF. For the CDR3, the DNA is TGTGCCAGCAGCTTAGAGGGGACAGAAGAGCAGTACTTC.

The CDR3 spells CASSVEGAEQYF. CDR3 DNA sequence: TGTGCCAGCAGTGTCGAGGGGGCCGAGCAGTACTTC. The chain carries TRBV6-1 and TRBJ2-7; TRBD1 agrees at 7 bases. After removal of 4 bases from V and 6 bases from J, the junction contained 3 bases not matched to a gene. This CDR3 spans 12 amino acids. The V gene's germline CDR1 is MNHNS and CDR2 SASEGT.